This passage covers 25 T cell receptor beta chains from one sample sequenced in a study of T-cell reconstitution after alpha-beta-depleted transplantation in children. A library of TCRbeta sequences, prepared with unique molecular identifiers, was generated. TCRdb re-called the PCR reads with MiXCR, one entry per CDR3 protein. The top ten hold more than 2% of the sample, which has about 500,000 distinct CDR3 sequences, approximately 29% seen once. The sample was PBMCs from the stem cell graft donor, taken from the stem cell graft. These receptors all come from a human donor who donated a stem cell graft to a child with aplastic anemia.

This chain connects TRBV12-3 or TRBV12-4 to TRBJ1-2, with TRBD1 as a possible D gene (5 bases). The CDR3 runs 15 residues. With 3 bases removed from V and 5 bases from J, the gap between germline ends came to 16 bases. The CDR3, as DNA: TGTGCCAGCAGTTTCCGGCAGGGAGTAGAGTATGGCTACACCTTC. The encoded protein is CASSFRQGVEYGYTF.

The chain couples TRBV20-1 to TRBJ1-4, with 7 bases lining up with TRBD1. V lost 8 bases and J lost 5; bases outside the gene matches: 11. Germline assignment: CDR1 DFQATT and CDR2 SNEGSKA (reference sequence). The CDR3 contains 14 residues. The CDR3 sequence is CSPSGGTVNEKLFF. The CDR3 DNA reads TGCAGTCCCTCCGGAGGGACAGTAAATGAAAAACTGTTTTTT.

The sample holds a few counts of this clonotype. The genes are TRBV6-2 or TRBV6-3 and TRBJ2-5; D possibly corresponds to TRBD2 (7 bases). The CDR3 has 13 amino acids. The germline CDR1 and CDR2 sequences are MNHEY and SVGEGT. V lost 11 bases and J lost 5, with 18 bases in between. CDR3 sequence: CAGGTPAGETQYF. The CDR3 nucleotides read TGTGCCGGTGGGACACCAGCGGGGGAGACCCAGTACTTC.

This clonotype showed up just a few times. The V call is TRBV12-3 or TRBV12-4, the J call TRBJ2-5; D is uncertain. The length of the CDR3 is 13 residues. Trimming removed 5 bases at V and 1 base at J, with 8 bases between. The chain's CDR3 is CASSPASQETQYF. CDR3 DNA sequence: TGTGCCAGCAGTCCAGCGTCCCAAGAGACCCAGTACTTC.

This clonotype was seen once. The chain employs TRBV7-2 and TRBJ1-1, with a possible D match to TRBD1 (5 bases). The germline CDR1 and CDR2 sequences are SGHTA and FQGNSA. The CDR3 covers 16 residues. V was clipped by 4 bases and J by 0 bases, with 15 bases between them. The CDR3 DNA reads TGTGCCAGCAGCTCACAGGTGCCACCTATGAACACTGAAGCTTTCTTT. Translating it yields CASSSQVPPMNTEAFF.

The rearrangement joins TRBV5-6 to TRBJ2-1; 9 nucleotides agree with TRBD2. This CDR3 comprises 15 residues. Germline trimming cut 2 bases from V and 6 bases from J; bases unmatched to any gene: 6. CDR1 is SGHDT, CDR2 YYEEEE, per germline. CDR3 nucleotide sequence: TGTGCCAGCAGCTTTCAGCGGGAGGTTGGCAATGAGCAGTTCTTC. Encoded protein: CASSFQREVGNEQFF.

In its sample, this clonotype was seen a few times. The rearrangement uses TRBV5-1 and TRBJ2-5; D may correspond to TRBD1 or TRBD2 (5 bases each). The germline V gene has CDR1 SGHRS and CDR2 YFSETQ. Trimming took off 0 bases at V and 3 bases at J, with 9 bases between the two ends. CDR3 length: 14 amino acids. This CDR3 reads CASSLVEGKETQYF. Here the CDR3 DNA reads TGCGCCAGCAGCTTGGTTGAGGGGAAAGAGACCCAGTACTTC.

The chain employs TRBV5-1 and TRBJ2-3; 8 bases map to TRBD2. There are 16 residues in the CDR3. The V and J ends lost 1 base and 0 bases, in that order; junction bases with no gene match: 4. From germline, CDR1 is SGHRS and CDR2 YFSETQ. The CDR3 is CASSLNPSGSTDTQYF. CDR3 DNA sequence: TGCGCCAGCAGCTTGAATCCTAGCGGGAGCACAGATACGCAGTATTTT.

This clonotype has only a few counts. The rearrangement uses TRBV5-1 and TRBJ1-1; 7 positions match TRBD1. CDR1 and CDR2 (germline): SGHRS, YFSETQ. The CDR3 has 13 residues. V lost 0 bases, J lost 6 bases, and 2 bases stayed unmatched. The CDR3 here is CASSLVQGPEAFF. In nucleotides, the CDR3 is TGCGCCAGCAGCTTGGTACAGGGGCCTGAAGCTTTCTTT.

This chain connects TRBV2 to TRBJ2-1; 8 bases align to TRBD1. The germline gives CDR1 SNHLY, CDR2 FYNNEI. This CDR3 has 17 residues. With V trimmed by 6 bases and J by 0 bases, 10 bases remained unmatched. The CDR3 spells CASRRTGTGSSYNEQFF. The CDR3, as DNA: TGTGCCAGCAGAAGGACTGGGACAGGCAGCTCCTACAATGAGCAGTTCTTC.

The CDR3 sequence is CSAPEWTPTSTDTQYF. Written as DNA, the CDR3 is TGCAGTGCTCCTGAGTGGACTCCTACTAGCACAGATACGCAGTATTTT. This chain uses TRBV20-1 with TRBJ2-3; D might be TRBD2 (5 bases). Per germline, CDR1 DFQATT and CDR2 SNEGSKA (reference sequence). The length of the CDR3 is 16 residues. The V end lost 5 bases, the J end lost 0 bases, and 18 bases lay between the germline ends.

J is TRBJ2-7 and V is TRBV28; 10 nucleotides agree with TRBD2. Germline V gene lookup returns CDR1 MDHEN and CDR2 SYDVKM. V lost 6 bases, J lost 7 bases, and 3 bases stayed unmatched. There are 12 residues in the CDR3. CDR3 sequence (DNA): TGTGCCAGCAGGCTGACTAGCGGGGAGCAGTACTTC. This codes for CASRLTSGEQYF.

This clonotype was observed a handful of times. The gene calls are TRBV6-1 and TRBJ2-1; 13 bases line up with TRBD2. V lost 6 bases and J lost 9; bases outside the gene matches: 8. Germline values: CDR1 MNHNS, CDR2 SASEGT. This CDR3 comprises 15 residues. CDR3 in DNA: TGTGCCAGCAGCGGGGGGACTAGCGGGACCGTTGAGCAGTTCTTC. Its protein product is CASSGGTSGTVEQFF.

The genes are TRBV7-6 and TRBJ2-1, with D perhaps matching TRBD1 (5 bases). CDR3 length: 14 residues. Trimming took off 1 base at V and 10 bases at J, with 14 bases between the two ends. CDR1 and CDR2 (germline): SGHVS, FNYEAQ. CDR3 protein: CASSLGGGPPEQFF. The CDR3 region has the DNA TGTGCCAGCAGCTTAGGGGGCGGCCCACCAGAGCAGTTCTTC.

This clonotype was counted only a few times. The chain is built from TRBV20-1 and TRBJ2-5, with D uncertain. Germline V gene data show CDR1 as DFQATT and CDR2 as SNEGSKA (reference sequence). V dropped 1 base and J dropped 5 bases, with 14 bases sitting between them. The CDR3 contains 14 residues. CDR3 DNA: TGCAGTGCTAGAGCCGACTTGAGGCGGGAGACCCAGTACTTC. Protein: CSARADLRRETQYF.

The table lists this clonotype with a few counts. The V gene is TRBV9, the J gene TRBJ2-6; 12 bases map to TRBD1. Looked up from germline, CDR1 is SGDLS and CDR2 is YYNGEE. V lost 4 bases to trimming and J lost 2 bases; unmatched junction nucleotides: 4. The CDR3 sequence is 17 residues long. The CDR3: CASSIGTGGTGANVLTF. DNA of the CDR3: TGTGCCAGCAGCATCGGGACAGGGGGCACTGGGGCCAACGTCCTGACTTTC.

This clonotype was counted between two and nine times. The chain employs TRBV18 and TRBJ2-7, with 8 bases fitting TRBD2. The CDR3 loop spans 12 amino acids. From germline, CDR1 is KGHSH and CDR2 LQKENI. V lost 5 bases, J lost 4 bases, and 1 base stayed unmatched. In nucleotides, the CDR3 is TGTGCCAGCTCATCGGGGGGGTACGAGCAGTACTTC. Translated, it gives CASSSGGYEQYF.

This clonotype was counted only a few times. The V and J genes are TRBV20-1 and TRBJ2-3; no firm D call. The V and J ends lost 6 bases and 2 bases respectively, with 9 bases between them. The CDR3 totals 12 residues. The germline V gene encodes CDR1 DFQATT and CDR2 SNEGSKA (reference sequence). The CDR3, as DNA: TGCAGTGCCACATTCACCACAGATACGCAGTATTTT. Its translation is CSATFTTDTQYF.

CDR3 sequence: CASSPRPVAETQYF. CDR3 sequence (DNA): TGTGCCAGCAGCCCCAGACCCGTAGCGGAGACCCAGTACTTC. The J gene is TRBJ2-5, the V gene TRBV9, with a weak D call TRBD2 (5 bases). V gave up 4 bases and J gave up 5 bases, with 15 bases separating them. CDR3 size: 14 residues. Germline V gene sequence: CDR1 SGDLS, CDR2 YYNGEE.

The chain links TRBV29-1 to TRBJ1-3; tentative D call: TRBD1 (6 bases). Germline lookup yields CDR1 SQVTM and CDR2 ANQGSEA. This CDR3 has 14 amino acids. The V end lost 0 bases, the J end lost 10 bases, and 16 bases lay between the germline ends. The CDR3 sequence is CSVEDHGQGNTIYF. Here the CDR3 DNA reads TGCAGCGTTGAAGATCATGGCCAGGGGAATACCATATATTTT.

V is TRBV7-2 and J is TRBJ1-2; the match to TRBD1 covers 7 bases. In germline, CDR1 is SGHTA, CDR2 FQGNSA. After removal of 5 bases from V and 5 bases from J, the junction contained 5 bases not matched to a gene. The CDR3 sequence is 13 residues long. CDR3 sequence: CASSPQQGYGYTF. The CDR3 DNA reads TGTGCCAGCAGCCCGCAACAGGGGTATGGCTACACCTTC.

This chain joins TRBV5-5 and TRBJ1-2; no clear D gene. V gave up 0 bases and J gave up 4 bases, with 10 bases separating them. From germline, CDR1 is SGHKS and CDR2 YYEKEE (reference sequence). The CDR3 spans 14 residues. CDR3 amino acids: CASSLVDQPYGYTF. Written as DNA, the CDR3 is TGTGCCAGCAGCTTGGTAGACCAGCCCTATGGCTACACCTTC.

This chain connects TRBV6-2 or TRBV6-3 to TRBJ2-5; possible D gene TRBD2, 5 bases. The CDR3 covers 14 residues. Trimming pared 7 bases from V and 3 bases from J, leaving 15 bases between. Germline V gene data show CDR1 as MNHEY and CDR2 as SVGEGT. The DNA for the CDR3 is TGTGCCAGCATCGGAGGTGGATTGGAAGAGACCCAGTACTTC. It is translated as CASIGGGLEETQYF.

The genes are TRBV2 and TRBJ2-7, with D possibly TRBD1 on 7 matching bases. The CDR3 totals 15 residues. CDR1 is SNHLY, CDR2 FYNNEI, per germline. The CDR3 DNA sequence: TGTGCCAGCAGTGTGCAGGTCCTCATGGAGGGGGCCACGAACGTC. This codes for CASSVQVLMEGATNV.

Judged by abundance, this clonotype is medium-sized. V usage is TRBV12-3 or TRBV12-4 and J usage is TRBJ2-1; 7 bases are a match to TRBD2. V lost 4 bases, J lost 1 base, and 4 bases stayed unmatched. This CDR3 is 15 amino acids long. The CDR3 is CASSSAGPSYNEQFF. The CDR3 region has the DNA TGTGCCAGCAGTTCAGCGGGACCGTCCTACAATGAGCAGTTCTTC.